These 22 T cell receptor beta chains share one sample of origin, sequenced in a study of blood T cell repertoires in COVID-19. Libraries were prepared by immunoSEQ multiplex PCR; TCRdb keeps only in-frame clonotypes and omits some of them. The sample includes hundreds of thousands of clones, approximately 90% of them seen just once. The sample consisted of PBMCs or T cells enriched from blood (not recorded which). The receptors originated from a woman aged 55-69 years who had recovered from COVID-19.

The CDR3 spells CASSPSATGSATEAFF. The CDR3 DNA sequence: TGTGCCAGCTCACCATCAGCGACAGGGTCGGCCACTGAAGCTTTCTTT. This chain links TRBV18 with TRBJ1-1; TRBD1 agrees at 7 bases. The CDR3 sequence is 16 residues long. Germline V gene lookup returns CDR1 KGHSH and CDR2 LQKENI. V lost 2 bases and J lost 4; bases outside the gene matches: 10.

The rearrangement joins TRBV18 to TRBJ2-4, with 10 bases fitting TRBD1. Germline V lookup: CDR1 KGHSH, CDR2 LQKENI. V lost 6 bases, J lost 8 bases, and 7 bases stayed unmatched. CDR3 length: 14 residues. DNA of the CDR3: TGTGCCAGCTCTCTCATGGGGACAGGGGACATTCAGTACTTC. Its translation: CASSLMGTGDIQYF.

This rearrangement joins TRBV19 to TRBJ2-5; 8 bases map to TRBD2. After removal of 6 bases from V and 3 bases from J, the junction contained 9 bases not matched to a gene. This CDR3 is 15 amino acids long. Germline loops: CDR1 LNHDA, CDR2 SQIVND (reference sequence). CDR3 sequence: CASSKQLAVKETQYF. DNA of the CDR3: TGTGCCAGTAGCAAACAACTAGCGGTCAAAGAGACCCAGTACTTC.

The genes are TRBV2 and TRBJ2-6, with 10 bases that match TRBD1. Germline CDR1 and CDR2: SNHLY and FYNNEI. V lost 4 bases to trimming and J lost 0 bases; unmatched junction nucleotides: 3. CDR3 length: 17 amino acids. The DNA of the CDR3 is TGTGCCAGCAGTGGGGGGACAGGGGTCTCTGGGGCCAACGTCCTGACTTTC. Amino acids: CASSGGTGVSGANVLTF.

Only one count was recorded for this clone. The chain combines TRBV2 with TRBJ2-1; D possibly corresponds to TRBD1 (6 bases). This CDR3 spans 13 amino acids. V was shortened by 6 bases and J by 7 bases, with 13 bases between the two germline ends. In germline, CDR1 is SNHLY, CDR2 FYNNEI. This CDR3 is CASRGQSQNEQFF. DNA for the CDR3: TGTGCCAGCAGAGGACAGTCCCAGAATGAGCAGTTCTTC.

The chain has TRBV6-5 and TRBJ1-5; 7 nucleotides align to TRBD1. CDR3 length equals 15 residues. Losses at the gene ends were 2 bases for V and 6 bases for J; bases not matched to a gene: 7. Germline CDR1 is MNHEY and CDR2 is SVGAGI. The CDR3 DNA reads TGTGCCAGCAGTTACACAAGACAGGGAGGTCAGCCCCAGCATTTT. Protein product: CASSYTRQGGQPQHF.

The DNA for the CDR3 is TGTGCCACCAGTGATTTCCACACAGATGAGCAGTTCTTC. This translates into CATSDFHTDEQFF. The chain recombines TRBV24-1 with TRBJ2-1; D call uncertain. Trimming removed 1 base at V and 8 bases at J, with 8 bases between. Germline V gene data show CDR1 as KGHDR and CDR2 as SFDVKD. This CDR3 comprises 13 residues.

The chain has TRBV10-3 and TRBJ2-1; 7 bases match TRBD2. This CDR3 spans 13 amino acids. Per germline, CDR1 ENHRY and CDR2 SYGVKD. The J segment lost 9 bases and the V segment lost 7 bases, leaving 9 bases of the junction unmatched. The CDR3 DNA follows: TGTGCCATCACTCGACTAGCTGGAGGTGAGCAGTTCTTC. Amino acid sequence: CAITRLAGGEQFF.

The CDR3 is CATSDNREIGNQPQHF. DNA of the CDR3: TGTGCCACCAGTGACAACAGGGAAATCGGCAATCAGCCCCAGCATTTT. V and J are TRBV24-1 and TRBJ1-5; a weak D match, TRBD1 (6 bases). Germline V lookup: CDR1 KGHDR, CDR2 SFDVKD. The V and J ends lost 4 bases and 2 bases respectively, with 14 bases between them. The CDR3 has 16 amino acids.

This clone showed up just once. V usage is TRBV3-1 (or the pseudogene TRBV3-2) and J usage is TRBJ1-2; D may be TRBD1 (5 bases). CDR3 length: 13 residues. Trimming took off 4 bases at V and 4 bases at J, with 10 bases between the two ends. Germline V gene lookup returns CDR1 LGHDT and CDR2 YNNKEL (reference sequence). DNA of the CDR3: TGTGCCAGCAGCCTACAGGAGTCCTATGGCTACACCTTC. Translating gives CASSLQESYGYTF.

The chain links TRBV18 to TRBJ1-2, with D uncertain. CDR1 KGHSH and CDR2 LQKENI come from the germline V gene. This CDR3 has 14 amino acids. V was cut by 6 bases and J by 5 bases, with 16 bases left in between. CDR3 sequence (DNA): TGTGCCAGCTCCCCGGAGGGTATCGGGTATGGCTACACCTTC. Protein: CASSPEGIGYGYTF.

The V call is TRBV3-1 (or the pseudogene TRBV3-2), the J call TRBJ1-5, with 7 bases that match TRBD1. This CDR3 is built from 16 residues. CDR1 and CDR2 from the germline V gene are LGHDT and YNNKEL (reference sequence). Trimming at V came to 0 bases and at J to 7 bases, leaving 9 bases not matched to a gene. Written as DNA, the CDR3 is TGTGCCAGCAGCCAAGATCATGGGACAGTGAACCAGCCCCAGCATTTT. Protein sequence: CASSQDHGTVNQPQHF.

The CDR3 loop reads CASSASSTGGENTGELFF. CDR3 DNA sequence: TGCGCCAGCAGTGCCTCTTCCACAGGGGGGGAGAACACCGGGGAGCTGTTTTTT. This chain connects TRBV23-1 to TRBJ2-2; perhaps TRBD1 as D (8 bases). TRBV23-1 is labeled an ORF, and its function is uncertain. CDR3 length: 18 residues. Trimming cost V 5 bases and J 1 base, with 20 bases left between them.

The chain combines TRBV27 with TRBJ1-6; perhaps TRBD1 as D (6 bases). This CDR3 spans 17 amino acids. Germline loops: CDR1 MNHEY, CDR2 SMNVEV (reference sequence). The ends were cut back, 5 bases at V and 0 bases at J, with 14 bases in the middle. The CDR3 DNA reads TGTGCCAGCAGTCGACGACAGGCGAGCTCCTATAATTCACCCCTCCACTTT. This codes for CASSRRQASSYNSPLHF.

This chain uses TRBV7-9 with TRBJ1-2; TRBD1 matches 7 bases. V gave up 5 bases and J gave up 4 bases; unmatched junction bases: 10. There are 15 residues in the CDR3. Germline V gene sequence: CDR1 SEHNR, CDR2 FQNEAQ (reference sequence). CDR3 sequence (DNA): TGTGCCAGCAGCGACAGGGTAACCCCCCGCTATGGCTACACCTTC. Amino acids: CASSDRVTPRYGYTF.

This sequence joins TRBV27 and TRBJ1-4; D is perhaps TRBD1 (5 bases). Looked up from germline, CDR1 is MNHEY and CDR2 is SMNVEV (reference sequence). The CDR3 runs 17 residues. The V end was cut by 4 bases, the J end by 3 bases, with 18 bases between. This chain's CDR3 is CASSSAEPGKANEKLFF. DNA of the CDR3: TGTGCCAGCAGTTCAGCCGAACCAGGGAAGGCTAATGAAAAACTGTTTTTT.

A remark on this clone: Other nucleotide sequences from this sample produce the same CDR3. The V and J genes are TRBV18 and TRBJ1-2; 7 bases match TRBD1. The ends lost 6 bases at V and 2 bases at J; junction bases unmatched: 3. The germline V gene has CDR1 KGHSH and CDR2 LQKENI. The CDR3 extends over 13 amino acids. The DNA of the CDR3 is TGTGCCAGCTCGGAGGACAGGAACTATGGCTACACCTTC. This sequence encodes CASSEDRNYGYTF.

The CDR3 loop reads CASSLYRDYGYTF. The CDR3 coding sequence is TGTGCCAGCAGTTTGTACAGGGACTATGGCTACACCTTC. The chain employs TRBV27 and TRBJ1-2; D perhaps matches TRBD1 (6 bases). In germline, CDR1 is MNHEY, CDR2 SMNVEV (reference sequence). Trimming cost V 3 bases and J 3 bases, with 8 bases left between them. CDR3 size: 13 residues.

This sequence joins TRBV2 and TRBJ2-3; 9 bases are a match to TRBD1. This CDR3 is built from 14 residues. V was pared by 3 bases and J by 3 bases, with 1 base of the junction left unmatched. Per the germline V gene, CDR1 is SNHLY and CDR2 is FYNNEI. In DNA, the CDR3 is TGTGCCAGCAGTGAGGGACAGGGAACAGATACGCAGTATTTT. Translation gives CASSEGQGTDTQYF.

The V and J genes are TRBV5-1 and TRBJ2-2; 10 bases agree with TRBD2. The germline gives CDR1 SGHRS, CDR2 YFSETQ. The CDR3 contains 16 residues. V shed 4 bases and J 0 bases; nucleotides not matched to a gene: 3. CDR3 residues: CASSLLAGTNTGELFF. CDR3 nucleotide sequence: TGCGCCAGCAGCCTACTAGCGGGAACGAACACCGGGGAGCTGTTTTTT.

The V gene is TRBV5-1, the J gene TRBJ1-1, with TRBD1 identical over 9 bases. This CDR3 comprises 15 residues. CDR1 is SGHRS and CDR2 is YFSETQ in the germline V gene. The V segment lost 5 bases and the J segment 0 bases; nucleotides outside the gene matches: 5. CDR3 region: CASSSRTGVNTEAFF. CDR3 bases: TGCGCCAGCAGTTCGCGGACAGGGGTGAACACTGAAGCTTTCTTT.

The rearrangement joins TRBV2 to TRBJ2-1, with 9 bases lining up with TRBD2. J gave up 2 bases and V 2 bases, and 4 bases lay outside the gene matches. CDR1 and CDR2 (germline): SNHLY, FYNNEI. This CDR3 is 16 amino acids long. CDR3 loop: CASSEFAGGAYNEQFF. The DNA for the CDR3 is TGTGCCAGCAGTGAATTTGCGGGGGGGGCCTACAATGAGCAGTTCTTC.